Shown below are 16 T cell receptor beta chains from a single sample sequenced in a study of radiotherapy plus CTLA-4 blockade in lung cancer. Here immunoSEQ multiplex PCR was the method, and the copy in TCRdb shows in-frame clones only, minus some. The sample records about 80,000 clones, 86% being singletons. The material was peripheral blood, obtained from a patient treated with radiotherapy plus ipilimumab. Every receptor here comes from a human donor with non-small cell lung cancer who had a partial response to radiotherapy plus ipilimumab.

This clone was seen once. This sequence joins TRBV27 and TRBJ1-2, with D possibly matching TRBD1 (5 bases). The CDR3 sequence is 13 residues long. The germline CDR1 and CDR2 sequences are MNHEY and SMNVEV (reference sequence). V dropped 6 bases and J dropped 5 bases, with 13 bases sitting between them. The CDR3 is CASRRPGGYGYTF. The CDR3, as DNA: TGTGCCAGCAGAAGGCCGGGGGGATATGGCTACACCTTC.

V gene TRBV19 combines with J gene TRBJ2-3, with a weak D call TRBD2 (7 bases). The CDR3 contains 16 residues. Trimming removed 1 base from V and 2 bases from J, with 13 bases in between. Germline CDR1 LNHDA, CDR2 SQIVND (reference sequence). CDR3 bases: TGTGCCAGTAGTATAGGGACTAGGGGGTTCACAGATACGCAGTATTTT. It encodes CASSIGTRGFTDTQYF.

The chain joins TRBV19 to TRBJ1-5, with TRBD1 matching 10 bases. Germline-derived CDR1 and CDR2 are LNHDA and SQIVND (reference sequence). Losses at the gene ends were 0 bases for V and 2 bases for J; bases not matched to a gene: 7. This CDR3 contains 18 residues. CDR3 nucleotide sequence: TGTGCCAGTAGTATAGAGGGACAGGGGCGCGAAGGCAATCAGCCCCAGCATTTT. This gives the protein CASSIEGQGREGNQPQHF.

The V and J genes are TRBV11-2 and TRBJ2-1; D may be TRBD2 (5 bases). Trimming shortened V by 1 base and J by 0 bases, and 7 bases separated the two germline ends. The CDR3 contains 15 residues. CDR1 and CDR2 from the germline V gene are SGHAT and FQNNGV. CDR3 DNA: TGTGCCAGCAGCTTAGGTGGGAGCTCCTACAATGAGCAGTTCTTC. This codes for CASSLGGSSYNEQFF.

This chain joins TRBV4-3 and TRBJ2-3, with D unresolved. Trimming left V 1 base short and J 4 bases short, with 6 bases between. The CDR3 runs 13 residues. Germline CDR1 LGHNA, CDR2 YSLEER. CDR3 region: CASSQGLPDTQYF. The CDR3 DNA reads as TGCGCCAGCAGCCAAGGTCTCCCAGATACGCAGTATTTT.

The CDR3 here is CASSVGGRVRGEDGYTF. The CDR3 DNA reads TGTGCCAGCAGCGTAGGAGGACGTGTCAGGGGTGAGGATGGCTACACCTTC. This chain connects TRBV9 to TRBJ1-2, with D tentatively TRBD1 (6 bases). The V and J ends lost 0 bases and 6 bases respectively, with 21 bases between them. This CDR3 comprises 17 residues. Germline CDR1 and CDR2: SGDLS and YYNGEE. Based on the CDR3 plus reference TRBV9 and TRBJ1-2, the full variable domain is DSGVTQTPKHLITATGQRVTLRCSPRSGDLSVYWYQQSLDQGLQFLIQYYNGEERAKGNILERFSAQQFPDLHSELNLSSLELGDSALYFCASSVGGRVRGEDGYTFGSGTRLTVV.

This chain links TRBV28 with TRBJ2-5; TRBD2 agrees at 11 bases. Germline-derived CDR1 and CDR2 are MDHEN and SYDVKM. V was clipped by 6 bases and J by 5 bases; unmatched bases: 11. This CDR3 region has 16 residues. This CDR3 reads CASSRTSGRGLETQYF. DNA for the CDR3: TGTGCCAGCAGCAGAACTAGCGGGAGAGGTCTGGAGACCCAGTACTTC.

The V gene is TRBV27, the J gene TRBJ2-7; 10 positions agree with TRBD2. CDR3 size: 15 residues. CDR1 is MNHEY and CDR2 is SMNVEV in the germline V gene (reference sequence). After removal of 3 bases from V and 3 bases from J, the junction contained 5 bases not matched to a gene. CDR3 nucleotides: TGTGCCAGCAGTTTTCTAGCGGGAGAACGCTACGAGCAGTACGTC. This codes for CASSFLAGERYEQYV.

This chain joins TRBV7-2 and TRBJ2-2, with 7 bases that match TRBD2. The CDR3 runs to 16 residues. Trimming cost V 5 bases and J 6 bases; bases outside gene matches: 12. Germline V CDR1 and CDR2: SGHTA, FQGNSA. CDR3 region: CASSRSGGGPSGELFF. The DNA for the CDR3 is TGTGCCAGCAGCCGCTCCGGGGGAGGGCCATCCGGGGAGCTGTTTTTT.

V is TRBV4-2 and J is TRBJ2-5; 8 nucleotides agree with TRBD2. Germline V CDR1 and CDR2: LGHNA, YNFKEQ. This CDR3 region has 15 residues. V lost 3 bases to trimming and J lost 1 base; unmatched junction nucleotides: 4. The CDR3 DNA is TGTGCCAGCAGCCAGCCACTAGCGGCCCAAGAGACCCAGTACTTC. It translates to CASSQPLAAQETQYF.

Only one count was recorded for this clone. The V gene is TRBV6-6, the J gene TRBJ2-5, with D possibly matching TRBD2 (6 bases). The CDR3 length is 16 residues. Germline CDR1 is MNHNY and CDR2 is SVGAGI (reference sequence). With 5 bases removed from V and 1 base from J, the gap between germline ends came to 17 bases. CDR3 loop: CASSRMGPGVQETQYF. The CDR3 nucleotides are TGTGCCAGCAGTCGAATGGGACCGGGGGTCCAAGAGACCCAGTACTTC.

The chain employs TRBV6-1 and TRBJ2-3; the D gene is possibly TRBD2 (5 bases). Germline V gene lookup returns CDR1 MNHNS and CDR2 SASEGT. Deletions cut 4 bases from V and 1 base from J, with 15 bases between. CDR3 length equals 16 residues. This chain's CDR3 is CASSAGWDSGTDTQYF. Written as DNA, the CDR3 is TGTGCCAGCAGTGCGGGCTGGGATAGCGGCACAGATACGCAGTATTTT.

This chain uses TRBV4-3 with TRBJ1-1, with a tentative D call TRBD1 (5 bases). Trimming pared 0 bases from V and 4 bases from J, leaving 15 bases between. In germline, CDR1 is LGHNA, CDR2 YSLEER. This CDR3 has 16 amino acids. The CDR3 loop is CASSQDPRQGGTEAFF. The CDR3 coding sequence is TGCGCCAGCAGCCAAGATCCGAGGCAGGGAGGCACTGAAGCTTTCTTT.

The gene calls are TRBV19 and TRBJ2-5; a weak D match, TRBD1 (6 bases). CDR1 and CDR2 from the germline V gene are LNHDA and SQIVND (reference sequence). Trimming removed 4 bases from V and 5 bases from J, with 26 bases in between. The CDR3 totals 18 residues. CDR3 bases: TGTGCCAGTAGTAACCCCACGATACTTCAGGGGCGAGGGGAGACCCAGTACTTC. Amino acid sequence: CASSNPTILQGRGETQYF.

This clone has just one count. V gene TRBV9 combines with J gene TRBJ1-1, with 8 nucleotides matching TRBD1. J was trimmed by 5 bases and V by 0 bases; bases with no gene match: 3. Germline V gene data show CDR1 as SGDLS and CDR2 as YYNGEE. The CDR3 contains 14 residues. The CDR3 DNA follows: TGTGCCAGCAGCGTAGGGACAGGGAGAACTGAAGCTTTCTTT. Its translation: CASSVGTGRTEAFF.

The chain has TRBV18 and TRBJ1-1, with a tentative D call TRBD1 (6 bases). Trimming removed 3 bases at V and 2 bases at J, with 13 bases between. The CDR3 extends over 15 amino acids. The germline CDR1 and CDR2 sequences are KGHSH and LQKENI. The CDR3 sequence is CASSPQGPLNTEAFF. The CDR3 DNA sequence: TGTGCCAGCTCACCCCAGGGGCCCCTAAACACTGAAGCTTTCTTT.